The rows below give T cell receptor beta chains drawn from one sample of a study of T cells in Graves' hyperthyroidism and ophthalmopathy. TCRdb re-called the multiplex PCR reads through MiXCR, storing one row per CDR3 protein. In the table there are under 700,000 distinct CDR3 sequences, around 15% of which are singletons. Sequences were obtained from blood. The receptors here all came from a woman aged 18-29 years with Graves' hyperthyroidism. Each CDR3 is given with its conserved first and last residue. A D gene is named only where the DNA matches it firmly. Size is stated for part of the rows, as once, few or many counts, or as a class when the clone is expanded.

TRBJ1-6	few	TRBV29-1	TRBD1	TGCAGCGTTGGGACAGGGAGTTCACCCCTCCACTTT	CSVGTGSSPLHF
TRBJ1-2	.	TRBV5-1	TRBD1	TGCGCCAGCAGCACCGGGACAGGGGGCTTGGGGGATGGCTACACCTTC	CASSTGTGGLGDGYTF
TRBJ2-5	many	TRBV28	.	TGTGCCAGCAGTGCACACGGCCAAGAGACCCAGTACTTC	CASSAHGQETQYF
TRBJ1-6	.	TRBV28	.	TGTGCCAGCAGTAGGCAGATCTATAATTCACCCCTCCACTTT	CASSRQIYNSPLHF
TRBJ2-7	.	TRBV6-2/TRBV6-3	.	TGTGCCAGCAACTCGGGCGCGGGATTGGACGAGCAGTACTTC	CASNSGAGLDEQYF
TRBJ2-1	.	TRBV7-9	.	TGTGCCAGCAGCCCTCCCACAGCGGCCTCCTACAATGAGCAGTTCTTC	CASSPPTAASYNEQFF
TRBJ2-1	few	TRBV24-1	.	TGTGCCACCAGTAGGATCAATGAGCAGTTCTTC	CATSRINEQFF
TRBJ1-3	few	TRBV30	.	TGTGCCTGGAGTCCCATTGCAGCGAACTCTGGAAACACCATATATTTT	CAWSPIAANSGNTIYF
TRBJ1-2	many	TRBV2	TRBD1	TGTGCCAGCACCTCCCGGGACAGGGGCCCTAACTATGGCTACACCTTC	CASTSRDRGPNYGYTF
TRBJ2-3	many	TRBV4-1	.	TGCGCCAGCAGCCAGATAGCAATCCGCAGCACAGATACGCAGTATTTT	CASSQIAIRSTDTQYF
TRBJ1-1	many	TRBV3-1	.	TGTGCCAGCAGCCAAGGCGGGGGCTTTACTGAAGCTTTCTTT	CASSQGGGFTEAFF
TRBJ1-5	.	TRBV20-1	TRBD1	TGCAGTGCTAGTCCGACAGGGGGCACTCAGCCCCAGCATTTT	CSASPTGGTQPQHF
TRBJ2-7	many	TRBV20-1	.	TGCAGTGCTAGTAGGACGGACTACGAGCAGTACTTC	CSASRTDYEQYF
TRBJ2-3	many	TRBV12-3/TRBV12-4	.	TGTGCCAGCAGTCCCACCGTAAGTGCAGATACGCAGTATTTT	CASSPTVSADTQYF
TRBJ1-1	.	TRBV28	.	TGTGCCAGCTGCGGATTGAACACTGAAGCTTTCTTT	CASCGLNTEAFF
TRBJ2-7	.	TRBV6-2/TRBV6-3	TRBD2	TGTGCCAGCAGTGGTGTACCCGGGACTAGCGGGGCGTACGAGCAGTACTTC	CASSGVPGTSGAYEQYF
TRBJ1-1	many	TRBV6-1	.	TGTGCCAGCGGGACTGACACTGAAGCTTTCTTT	CASGTDTEAFF
TRBJ2-2	.	TRBV14	.	TGTGCCAGCAGCCAAGATCGCCCGTCGGACTGGCTTGGGACCGGGGCGCTGTTTTTT	CASSQDRPSDWLGTGALFF
TRBJ1-2	few	TRBV7-2	.	TGTGCCAGCAGCTCTTCCTGGAACTATGGCTACACCTTC	CASSSSWNYGYTF
TRBJ2-1	many	TRBV7-9	TRBD2	TGTGCCAGCAGCCCACCGGCGGGAGGGCCCAATGAGCAGTTCTTC	CASSPPAGGPNEQFF
TRBJ2-5	few	TRBV6-2/TRBV6-3	.	TGTGCCAGCAGTTCCTCCGGATCGGTAGAGACCCAGTACTTC	CASSSSGSVETQYF
TRBJ2-2	few	TRBV29-1	TRBD2	TGCAGCGTGTCTACTAGCGTCACCGGGGAGCTGTTTTTT	CSVSTSVTGELFF
TRBJ2-1	.	TRBV27	TRBD1	TGTGCCAGCAGTAGAAGGGGGCCCTACAATGAGCAGTTCTTC	CASSRRGPYNEQFF
TRBJ1-2	.	TRBV6-6	TRBD1	TGTGCCAGCAGTTACTCCCGGGACAGCACTTATGGCTACACCTTC	CASSYSRDSTYGYTF
TRBJ2-6	.	TRBV7-9	TRBD2	TGTGCCAGCAGCGTGGGACTAGCGGGAGTTCCCTCTGGGGCCAACGTCCTGACTTTC	CASSVGLAGVPSGANVLTF
TRBJ2-1	few	TRBV7-9	TRBD2	TGTGCCAGCAGCCGTTCTGGACTAGCGGGGTTTTACAATGAGCAGTTCTTC	CASSRSGLAGFYNEQFF
TRBJ2-7	many	TRBV18	.	TGTGCCAGCTCACCGAAATCAGGGGAAGACGAGCAGTACTTC	CASSPKSGEDEQYF
TRBJ2-3	many	TRBV12-3/TRBV12-4	TRBD2	TGTGCCAGCAGAGCGGGACTAGCGGAAAGGGACACGCAGTATTTT	CASRAGLAERDTQYF
TRBJ2-7	.	TRBV6-6	.	TGTGCCAGCAGTTACTCGAACGGGGCGGACGGCGGGCCGCAGTACTTC	CASSYSNGADGGPQYF
TRBJ2-2	.	TRBV24-1	TRBD1	TGTGCCACCAGTGGGGACAGAGCGTCTGGATCCGGGGAGCTGTTTTTT	CATSGDRASGSGELFF
TRBJ2-7	many	TRBV19	.	TGTGCCAGTAGTACTACGACGGGGACATCCTACGAGCAGTACTTC	CASSTTTGTSYEQYF
TRBJ2-3	many	TRBV15	.	TGTGCCACCAGCAGAGGGGGGCAAGTCACAGATACGCAGTATTTT	CATSRGGQVTDTQYF
TRBJ2-5	.	TRBV5-5	TRBD1	TGTGCCAGCAGCTTGGCCAGGGGGCACGCGACCCAGTACTTC	CASSLARGHATQYF
TRBJ2-5	.	TRBV6-1	.	TGTGCCAGCAGTTTTCGGGGGGCCGGGGAGACCCAGTACTTC	CASSFRGAGETQYF
TRBJ2-1	many	TRBV20-1	.	TGCAGTGCCCCAGAGGTCTACAATGAGCAGTTCTTC	CSAPEVYNEQFF
TRBJ2-5	many	TRBV2	.	TGTGCCAGCAGTGTTGCGGAGACCCAGTACTTC	CASSVAETQYF
TRBJ2-5	.	TRBV7-3	.	TGTGCCAGCAGCCGGGCCGGCTCAGGGGACCAGTACTTC	CASSRAGSGDQYF
TRBJ2-1	.	TRBV20-1	TRBD2	TGCAGTGCTAGAGGCGCGCCTAGCGGGAAGAGCAGAGGGTCCTACAATGAGCAGTTCTTC	CSARGAPSGKSRGSYNEQFF
TRBJ2-3	.	TRBV7-7	TRBD1	TGTGCCAGCAGCGTGTCGACAGGGGATACGCAGTATTTT	CASSVSTGDTQYF
TRBJ1-1	many	TRBV6-2/TRBV6-3	TRBD1	TGTGCCAGCAGTTATCACAGGGGGAACACTGAAGCTTTCTTT	CASSYHRGNTEAFF
TRBJ2-5	many	TRBV10-1	TRBD2	TGCGCCAGCAGCGGCGGGGGGACCCAGTACTTC	CASSGGGTQYF
TRBJ1-5	few	TRBV20-1	TRBD1	TGCAGTGCTTCGGACAGGGCCCAGCCCCAGCATTTT	CSASDRAQPQHF
TRBJ2-1	many	TRBV20-1	TRBD2	TGCAGTGCCACCTACCAGACTAGCGGGAGCTACAATGAGCAGTTCTTC	CSATYQTSGSYNEQFF
TRBJ2-7	many	TRBV7-9	TRBD2	TGTGCCAGCAGCCCTCTAGCGGGGGCTTCCTACGAGCAGTACTTC	CASSPLAGASYEQYF
TRBJ1-1	few	TRBV19	.	TGTGCCAGGGACCTGAAGCTGAACACTGAAGCTTTCTTT	CARDLKLNTEAFF
TRBJ2-7	many	TRBV7-2	TRBD2	TGTGCCAGCAGCTTAGCAACTAGCGGGAGCTACGAGCAGTACTTC	CASSLATSGSYEQYF
TRBJ2-3	.	TRBV5-1	.	TGCGCCAGCAGCCGCGGGGATTCAAGCACAGATACGCAGTATTTT	CASSRGDSSTDTQYF
TRBJ1-1	many	TRBV25-1	.	TGTGCCAGCAGTGATGCAACCCCAGACAACACTGAAGCTTTCTTT	CASSDATPDNTEAFF
TRBJ2-3	many	TRBV5-1	.	TGCGCCAGCAGCTTGGCTGTGGGCCTCACAGATACGCAGTATTTT	CASSLAVGLTDTQYF
TRBJ2-2	.	TRBV7-2	.	TGTGCCAGCAACACGGGTTCGAACACCGGGGAGCTGTTTTTT	CASNTGSNTGELFF
TRBJ2-7	many	TRBV20-1	TRBD2	TGCAGTGCTAGTCTCGGGGGGAGTCGCTACGAGCAGTACTTC	CSASLGGSRYEQYF
TRBJ2-1	many	TRBV20-1	TRBD2	TGCAGTGCTCCGGGACTAGCGGGGGGAGTGAGCAATGAGCAGTTCTTC	CSAPGLAGGVSNEQFF
TRBJ2-7	few	TRBV12-3/TRBV12-4	TRBD2	TGTGCTTCGACTAGCGGAGTCTTCTACGAGCAGTACTTC	CASTSGVFYEQYF